This T cell receptor beta chain was sequenced for a study of blood T cell repertoires in COVID-19. Whole-study context: Samples representing acute and convalescent COVID-19 were sourced from the United States, Italy and Spain. PBMCs, B-cell-depleted T cells, or T cells were the source of the cDNA or gDNA that made up the material.

The germline V gene encodes CDR1 SQVTM and CDR2 ANQGSEA. This CDR3 spans 10 amino acids. Trimming pared 5 bases from V and 3 bases from J, leaving 4 bases between. In the authors' methods: Scientists estimated how many nucleated cells there were by amplifying reference gene primers. Only in-frame clones appear in the TCRdb table, and some are missing; sequencing was by immunoSEQ multiplex PCR. V and J calls and clone size are as listed in that table; D and trimming were resolved from the DNA. Found here are approximately 76,000 clones, about 68% of them singletons; the top ten hold about 40%. The clonotype was recovered from a woman aged 70-85 years with acute or convalescent COVID-19. The chain uses TRBV29-1 and TRBJ1-1; D is undetermined. Sequenced sample: peripheral blood. As DNA, the CDR3 is TGCAGCGTTTCCGACACTGAAGCTTTCTTT. It specifies CSVSDTEAFF.